Given below is one T cell receptor beta chain in context. The antigen is undetermined. This sample is part of a study of T-cell reconstitution after alpha-beta-depleted transplantation in children. Overall study results and limits: Fresh T-cell production supplied most of the T-cell counts and diversity seen one year after transplant. Alpha-beta T cells about two months after transplant reportedly derived from several hundred expanded graft clones. It was surviving recipient T cells and thymic progenitors that gave some patients high TCRbeta diversity at day 60.

Construction of the TCRbeta library involved unique molecular identifiers. TCRdb reanalysed the PCR reads using MiXCR and keeps one entry per CDR3 protein. The sample carries around 600,000 distinct CDR3 sequences, more than 20% recorded once. The CDR3 loop spans 16 amino acids. The V gene lost 5 bases and the J gene lost 8 bases, with 22 bases spanning the gap. J is TRBJ1-3 and V is TRBV12-3 or TRBV12-4; D possibly corresponds to TRBD1 (5 bases). The specimen comprised PBMCs, mostly from graft donor cells, sampled 360 days after TCRalphabeta/CD19-depleted stem cell transplant. The sequence came from a boy under two years old who had a stem cell transplant for acute myeloid leukemia, so the T cells may come from the graft donor. This CDR3 is CASSRTDNRVRYTIYF. DNA for the CDR3: TGTGCCAGCAGTCGAACGGACAACCGGGTGAGGTACACCATATATTTT.